This T cell receptor (beta chain) stems from a study of blood T cell repertoires in COVID-19. Study overall: Acute and convalescent COVID-19 samples came from the United States, Italy and Spain.

A single count supports this clone. Donors were grouped by their self-reported clinical history. Germline values: CDR1 SGHNT, CDR2 YYREEE (reference sequence). This CDR3 contains 15 residues. Unmatched junction bases numbered 7, after V lost 3 bases and J lost 5 bases. The protocol was immunoSEQ multiplex PCR, while the TCRdb copy is restricted to in-frame clones and leaves out a portion. The sample has about 350,000 clones; 85% to 90% are singletons. This TCR derives from a woman aged 30 to 39 who had been exposed to COVID-19. Sequencing was carried out using PBMCs or T cells enriched from blood (not recorded which). The chain joins TRBV5-4 to TRBJ2-5; 10 bases fit TRBD1. This CDR3 is CASSSPPGQGETQYF. For the CDR3, the DNA is TGTGCCAGCAGCTCCCCCCCGGGACAGGGGGAGACCCAGTACTTC.